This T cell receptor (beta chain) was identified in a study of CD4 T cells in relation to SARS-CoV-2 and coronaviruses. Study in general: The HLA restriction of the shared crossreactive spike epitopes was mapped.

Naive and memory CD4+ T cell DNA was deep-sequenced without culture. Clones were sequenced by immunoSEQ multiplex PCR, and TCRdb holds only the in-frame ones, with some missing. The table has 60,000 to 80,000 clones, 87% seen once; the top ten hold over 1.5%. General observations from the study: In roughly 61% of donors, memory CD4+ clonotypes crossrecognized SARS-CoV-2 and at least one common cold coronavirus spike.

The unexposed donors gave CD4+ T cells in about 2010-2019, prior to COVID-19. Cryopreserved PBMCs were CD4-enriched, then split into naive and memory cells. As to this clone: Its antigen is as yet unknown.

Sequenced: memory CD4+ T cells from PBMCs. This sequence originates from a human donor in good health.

CDR3: CASSLVQTSGNTGELFF. The CDR3 coding sequence is TGTGCCAGCAGCTTGGTACAGACTAGCGGTAACACCGGGGAGCTGTTTTTT. The V gene is TRBV5-6, the J gene TRBJ2-2; 9 nucleotides align to TRBD2. There are 17 residues in the CDR3. Germline CDR1 SGHDT, CDR2 YYEEEE. With 0 bases clipped from V and 2 bases from J, the junction kept 5 bases outside the gene matches. The entire variable domain, with the rest obtained from reference TRBV5-6 and TRBJ2-2, is as follows: DAGVTQSPTHLIKTRGQQVTLRCSPKSGHDTVSWYQQALGQGPQFIFQYYEEEERQRGNFPDRFSGHQFPNYSSELNVNALLLGDSALYLCASSLVQTSGNTGELFFGEGSRLTVL.